This entry lists 32 T cell receptor beta chains sequenced from one sample in a study of T cell responses to AZD1222 COVID-19 vaccine (dated by TCRdb to the early 2020s). The library was prepared using the immunoSEQ multiplex PCR assay. Here the immuneACCESS table is served through TCRdb, limited to in-frame sequences with V and J called. Missing clones are a known gap in these copies; in checked studies unresolved V genes cover under half, and the rest lacks a known reason. For this sample the table gives approximately 98,000 clones, of which 89% were detected only once. The ten largest clonotypes hold roughly 3% of the sample. This specimen's time point label, per the study, means: baseline before first vaccination. The label giving this sample's treatment or condition can be read as: meningococcal conjugate vaccine given as trial control. The specimen comprised peripheral blood, sampled on day 0 of MenACWY control vaccination. The receptors stem from an adult in good health.

CDR3 nucleotide sequence: TGTGCCAGCAGGGCCCCAGGGGGCGGTATCTATGGCTACACCTTC. It is translated as CASRAPGGGIYGYTF. V is TRBV28 and J is TRBJ1-2; 8 bases are a match to TRBD1. V lost 6 bases, J lost 4 bases, and 10 bases stayed unmatched. CDR1 MDHEN and CDR2 SYDVKM come from the germline V gene. This CDR3 is built from 15 residues.

This chain links TRBV4-2 with TRBJ2-5, with 9 bases that match TRBD2. This CDR3 region has 13 residues. Losses at the gene ends were 4 bases for V and 5 bases for J; bases not matched to a gene: 2. CDR1 and CDR2 (germline): LGHNA, YNFKEQ. CDR3 residues: CASSPGLAETQYF. The DNA of the CDR3 is TGTGCCAGCAGCCCCGGACTAGCGGAGACCCAGTACTTC.

The chain employs TRBV6-1 and TRBJ1-4, with 8 bases that match TRBD1. This CDR3 is built from 16 residues. Germline CDR1 is MNHNS and CDR2 is SASEGT. V trimming: 0 bases; J trimming: 5 bases; junction bases outside the gene matches: 5. CDR3 sequence: CASSEAPSGGNEKLFF. The CDR3, as DNA: TGTGCCAGCAGTGAAGCTCCCTCAGGGGGCAATGAAAAACTGTTTTTT.

The gene calls are TRBV6-9 and TRBJ2-1; 10 bases line up with TRBD1. V shed 4 bases, J shed 3 bases, and the junction held 9 bases outside the gene matches. Germline V gene sequence: CDR1 MNHGY, CDR2 SVAAGI. This CDR3 comprises 17 residues. The CDR3 sequence: CASSWWGTGAIYNEQFF. The CDR3 DNA reads TGTGCCAGCAGTTGGTGGGGGACAGGGGCGATCTACAATGAGCAGTTCTTC.

The chain employs TRBV19 and TRBJ1-1; D is undetermined. This CDR3 has 13 amino acids. Germline lookup yields CDR1 LNHDA and CDR2 SQIVND (reference sequence). V was shortened by 9 bases and J by 2 bases, with 13 bases between the two germline ends. CDR3 amino acids: CARKRRINTEAFF. CDR3 DNA: TGTGCCAGGAAGCGGAGGATTAACACTGAAGCTTTCTTT.

This chain joins TRBV4-1 and TRBJ1-5; D call uncertain. Germline CDR1 reads MGHRA; CDR2 reads YSYEKL. The CDR3 runs 13 residues. V was trimmed by 1 base and J by 9 bases, leaving 10 bases between them. In DNA form, the CDR3 reads TGCGCCAGCAGCCAAGTTGGATTGCTGCCCCAGCATTTT. This sequence encodes CASSQVGLLPQHF.

The V gene is TRBV7-3, the J gene TRBJ1-2, with 8 bases aligning to TRBD1. The ends lost 0 bases at V and 2 bases at J; junction bases unmatched: 2. The CDR3 is made up of 15 amino acids. Germline CDR1 and CDR2: SGHTA and FQGTGA. CDR3 DNA sequence: TGTGCCAGCAGCTTAACCACAGGGGGGAACTATGGCTACACCTTC. Protein sequence: CASSLTTGGNYGYTF.

This chain connects TRBV5-1 to TRBJ1-4, with 10 bases identical to TRBD1. From germline, CDR1 is SGHRS and CDR2 YFSETQ. The CDR3 covers 15 residues. Trimming removed 0 bases from V and 6 bases from J; junction bases left unmatched: 2. The chain's CDR3 is CASSLGTGGYEKLFF. DNA for the CDR3: TGCGCCAGCAGCTTGGGGACAGGGGGTTATGAAAAACTGTTTTTT.

The chain is built from TRBV5-1 and TRBJ1-6; tentatively, D is TRBD1 (6 bases). The germline V gene encodes CDR1 SGHRS and CDR2 YFSETQ. This CDR3 region has 18 residues. V was shortened by 5 bases and J by 2 bases, with 20 bases between the two germline ends. The DNA for the CDR3 is TGCGCCAGCAGACCTGGACAGCTCTCATCGCCCTATAATTCACCCCTCCACTTT. Protein: CASRPGQLSSPYNSPLHF.

J is TRBJ2-7 and V is TRBV3-1 (or the pseudogene TRBV3-2); the D gene is possibly TRBD2 (5 bases). Deletions cut 0 bases from V and 2 bases from J, with 8 bases between. Germline loops: CDR1 LGHDT, CDR2 YNNKEL (reference sequence). The CDR3 totals 14 residues. CDR3: CASSQDRRAYEQYF. The CDR3 DNA follows: TGTGCCAGCAGCCAAGATCGGCGGGCCTACGAGCAGTACTTC.

The J gene is TRBJ2-4, the V gene TRBV4-3, with D possibly being TRBD2 (5 bases). CDR1 and CDR2 (germline): LGHNA, YSLEER. This CDR3 has 19 amino acids. The V end was cut by 0 bases, the J end by 4 bases, with 22 bases between. CDR3 amino acids: CASSQDGGSLLFGKNIQYF. The CDR3 nucleotides are TGCGCCAGCAGCCAAGATGGTGGGAGCCTACTTTTCGGGAAAAACATTCAGTACTTC.

This clone was seen more than once but under ten times. Other nucleotide sequences from this sample produce the same CDR3. The V call is TRBV6-5, the J call TRBJ1-6, with a possible D match to TRBD1 (5 bases). CDR1 is MNHEY and CDR2 is SVGAGI in the germline V gene. The length of the CDR3 is 15 residues. Trimming cost V 0 bases and J 6 bases, with 9 bases left between them. In nucleotides, the CDR3 is TGTGCCAGCAGTTACTCGATCCAGGGTAATTCACCCCTCCACTTT. It specifies CASSYSIQGNSPLHF.

V and J are TRBV4-1 and TRBJ2-7; 10 bases agree with TRBD1. Germline CDR1 is MGHRA and CDR2 is YSYEKL. This CDR3 comprises 15 residues. With 1 base clipped from V and 3 bases from J, the junction kept 3 bases outside the gene matches. CDR3 region: CASSQAGTGDYEQYF. The CDR3 coding sequence is TGCGCCAGCAGCCAAGCGGGGACAGGGGACTACGAGCAGTACTTC.

J is TRBJ1-6 and V is TRBV30; 7 bases fit TRBD1. The germline V gene has CDR1 GTSNPN and CDR2 SVGIG (reference sequence). This CDR3 has 17 amino acids. Germline trimming cut 0 bases from V and 9 bases from J; bases unmatched to any gene: 14. The CDR3 sequence is CAWSVAPGQYEGSPLHF. CDR3 coding DNA: TGTGCCTGGAGTGTCGCTCCGGGACAGTATGAGGGTTCACCCCTCCACTTT.

The V call is TRBV6-5, the J call TRBJ2-7; TRBD1 is a possible D gene (5 bases). The CDR3 runs to 13 residues. Trimming stripped 8 bases from V and 3 bases from J, with 14 bases between. CDR1 and CDR2 from the germline V gene are MNHEY and SVGAGI. DNA for the CDR3: TGTGCCAGCCGATCAGGGCTTTTCTACGAGCAGTACTTC. This gives the protein CASRSGLFYEQYF.

As for this clone: Other nucleotide sequences in the sample specify the same CDR3. The chain uses TRBV6-5 and TRBJ2-7, with D maybe TRBD1 (6 bases). The V gene lost 0 bases and the J gene lost 2 bases, with 8 bases spanning the gap. Germline CDR1 MNHEY, CDR2 SVGAGI. The CDR3 contains 14 residues. CDR3 nucleotides: TGTGCCAGCAGTTACTCCCGGACAGCCTACGAGCAGTACTTC. This encodes CASSYSRTAYEQYF.

The chain joins TRBV9 to TRBJ2-1; D may be TRBD1 or TRBD2 (6 bases each). This CDR3 region has 16 residues. Germline V gene lookup returns CDR1 SGDLS and CDR2 YYNGEE. The V gene lost 0 bases and the J gene lost 7 bases, with 17 bases spanning the gap. As DNA, the CDR3 is TGTGCCAGCAGCGTAGAAGGGGGGACCTTTGGAAATGAGCAGTTCTTC. Its protein product is CASSVEGGTFGNEQFF.

The chain combines TRBV3-1 (or the pseudogene TRBV3-2) with TRBJ1-1, with a possible D match to TRBD1 (5 bases). Trimming cost V 4 bases and J 8 bases, with 8 bases left between them. Germline V lookup: CDR1 LGHDT, CDR2 YNNKEL (reference sequence). The CDR3 runs to 11 residues. The CDR3 loop is CASSRRDEAFF. For the CDR3, the DNA is TGTGCCAGCAGCCGGCGGGACGAAGCTTTCTTT.

The chain has TRBV5-5 and TRBJ2-3, with 7 bases aligning to TRBD1. Trimming cost V 0 bases and J 2 bases; bases outside gene matches: 6. The CDR3 contains 16 residues. Looked up from germline, CDR1 is SGHKS and CDR2 is YYEKEE (reference sequence). This chain's CDR3 is CASSLALGQSTDTQYF. The CDR3 DNA sequence: TGTGCCAGCAGCTTGGCTCTGGGACAGTCCACAGATACGCAGTATTTT.

The chain couples TRBV7-9 to TRBJ1-2, with TRBD1 identical over 7 bases. Germline CDR1 reads SEHNR; CDR2 reads FQNEAQ (reference sequence). CDR3 size: 13 residues. With V trimmed by 1 base and J by 8 bases, 4 bases remained unmatched. CDR3: CASSLGGGKGYTF. DNA for the CDR3: TGTGCCAGCAGCTTAGGAGGGGGCAAAGGCTACACCTTC.

The rearrangement uses TRBV9 and TRBJ1-4; no reliable D call. The CDR3 runs to 13 residues. The V gene's germline CDR1 is SGDLS and CDR2 YYNGEE. Trimming pared 3 bases from V and 8 bases from J, leaving 11 bases between. As DNA, the CDR3 is TGTGCCAGCAGCGAGGTAGGATCCGAAAAACTGTTTTTT. Translation gives CASSEVGSEKLFF.

V is TRBV6-1 and J is TRBJ2-3; D is possibly TRBD1 or TRBD2 (6 bases each). The germline V gene encodes CDR1 MNHNS and CDR2 SASEGT. Trimming pared 0 bases from V and 15 bases from J, leaving 19 bases between. CDR3 size: 14 residues. CDR3 bases: TGTGCCAGCAGTGAAGCCCCCGGGGGCGGTTCGGGATATTTT. Translation gives CASSEAPGGGSGYF.

This chain joins TRBV11-2 and TRBJ2-7; D gene uncertain. Trimming took off 5 bases at V and 2 bases at J, with 4 bases between the two ends. The germline CDR1 and CDR2 sequences are SGHAT and FQNNGV. CDR3 size: 11 residues. CDR3 region: CASSLAYEQYF. The CDR3 DNA sequence: TGTGCCAGCAGCCTTGCCTACGAGCAGTACTTC. The full variable domain, with the rest looked up from reference TRBV11-2 and TRBJ2-7, is EAGVAQSPRYKIIEKRQSVAFWCNPISGHATLYWYQQILGQGPKLLIQFQNNGVVDDSQLPKDRFSAERLKGVDSTLKIQPAKLEDSAVYLCASSLAYEQYFGPGTRLTVT.

The chain has TRBV7-8 and TRBJ1-6; weak D call: TRBD1 (5 bases). V was pared by 4 bases and J by 10 bases, with 11 bases between. The CDR3 runs 13 residues. Per germline, CDR1 SGHVS and CDR2 FQNEAQ. CDR3 DNA sequence: TGTGCCAGCAGCTCCTGGGCAGGGTCACCCCTCCACTTT. Protein product: CASSSWAGSPLHF.

The genes are TRBV30 and TRBJ2-7, with TRBD1 matching 10 bases. The CDR3 is made up of 16 amino acids. Germline CDR1 reads GTSNPN; CDR2 reads SVGIG (reference sequence). The V segment lost 0 bases and the J segment 6 bases; nucleotides outside the gene matches: 11. The CDR3 sequence: CAWSVRDRGVTGEQYF. The CDR3 DNA reads as TGTGCCTGGAGTGTCCGGGACAGGGGAGTTACTGGCGAGCAGTACTTC.

This clone has only a few counts. The chain combines TRBV6-4 with TRBJ2-6; 9 nucleotides match TRBD1. V trimming: 3 bases; J trimming: 0 bases; junction bases outside the gene matches: 6. Germline V gene lookup returns CDR1 MRHNA and CDR2 SNTAGT. The CDR3 extends over 18 amino acids. CDR3 region: CASSEAGTGSSGANVLTF. The CDR3 nucleotides read TGTGCCAGCAGTGAGGCCGGGACAGGGAGCTCTGGGGCCAACGTCCTGACTTTC.

The rearrangement uses TRBV24-1 and TRBJ2-5; D ambiguous. V shed 0 bases and J shed 5 bases, with 9 bases lying between them. CDR3 length: 14 residues. Germline lookup yields CDR1 KGHDR and CDR2 SFDVKD. The CDR3: CATSDLRVAETQYF. The CDR3 DNA follows: TGTGCCACCAGTGATTTGAGAGTTGCTGAGACCCAGTACTTC.

V usage is TRBV6-2 or TRBV6-3 and J usage is TRBJ2-3; D may correspond to TRBD1 or TRBD2 (6 bases each). The CDR3 has 15 amino acids. Germline CDR1 is MNHEY and CDR2 is SVGEGT. Trimming took 0 bases from V and 1 from J, leaving 8 bases between them. CDR3 sequence (DNA): TGTGCCAGCAGTTACTCCGGGGGCCGCACAGATACGCAGTATTTT. It is translated as CASSYSGGRTDTQYF.

The chain is built from TRBV18 and TRBJ1-1, with unresolved D. The V and J ends lost 0 bases and 2 bases respectively, with 4 bases between them. Germline CDR1 and CDR2: KGHSH and LQKENI. This CDR3 is 13 amino acids long. The CDR3 sequence is CASSPPVNTEAFF. CDR3 DNA sequence: TGTGCCAGCTCACCACCGGTTAACACTGAAGCTTTCTTT.

The rearrangement uses TRBV7-2 and TRBJ1-2, with D tentatively TRBD1 (6 bases). V was trimmed by 1 base and J by 8 bases, leaving 14 bases between them. This CDR3 is 14 amino acids long. CDR1 and CDR2 from the germline V gene are SGHTA and FQGNSA. The CDR3 DNA is TGTGCCAGCAGCTTAGTTTCGGGACACCTGGGCTACACCTTC. Its protein is CASSLVSGHLGYTF.

The chain has TRBV7-8 and TRBJ1-1, with D perhaps matching TRBD1 (5 bases). Germline values: CDR1 SGHVS, CDR2 FQNEAQ. V was pared by 5 bases and J by 7 bases, with 20 bases between. The CDR3 has 15 residues. CDR3 protein: CASSPAGSGGDEAFF. CDR3 sequence (DNA): TGTGCCAGCAGCCCCGCCGGTTCTGGGGGTGATGAAGCTTTCTTT. The full variable domain, in which reference TRBV7-8 and TRBJ1-1 provide the parts outside the CDR3, is GAGVSQSPRYKVAKRGQDVALRCDPISGHVSLFWYQQALGQGPEFLTYFQNEAQLDKSGLPSDRFFAERPEGSVSTLKIQRTQQEDSAVYLCASSPAGSGGDEAFFGQGTRLTVV.

This chain uses TRBV19 with TRBJ1-4; tentatively, D is TRBD1 (5 bases). This CDR3 has 15 residues. CDR1 and CDR2 from the germline V gene are LNHDA and SQIVND (reference sequence). The V and J ends lost 5 bases and 4 bases respectively, with 14 bases between them. Here the CDR3 DNA reads TGTGCCAGTAGTTTATCGGGGACCCTTAATGAAAAACTGTTTTTT. This codes for CASSLSGTLNEKLFF.